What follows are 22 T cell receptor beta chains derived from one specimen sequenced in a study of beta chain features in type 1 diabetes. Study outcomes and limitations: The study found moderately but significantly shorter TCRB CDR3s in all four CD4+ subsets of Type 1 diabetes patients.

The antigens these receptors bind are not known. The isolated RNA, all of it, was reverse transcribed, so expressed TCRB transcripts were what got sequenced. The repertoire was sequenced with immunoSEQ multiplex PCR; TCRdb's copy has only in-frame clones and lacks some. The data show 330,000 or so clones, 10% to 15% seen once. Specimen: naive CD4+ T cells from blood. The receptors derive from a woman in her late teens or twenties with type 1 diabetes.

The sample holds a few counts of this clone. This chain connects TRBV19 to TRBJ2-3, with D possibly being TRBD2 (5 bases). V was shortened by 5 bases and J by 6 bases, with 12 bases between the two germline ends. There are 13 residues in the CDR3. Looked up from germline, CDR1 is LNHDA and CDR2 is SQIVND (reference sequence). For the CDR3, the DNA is TGTGCCAGTAGTCTCCAAGGAGGCGATACGCAGTATTTT. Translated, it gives CASSLQGGDTQYF.

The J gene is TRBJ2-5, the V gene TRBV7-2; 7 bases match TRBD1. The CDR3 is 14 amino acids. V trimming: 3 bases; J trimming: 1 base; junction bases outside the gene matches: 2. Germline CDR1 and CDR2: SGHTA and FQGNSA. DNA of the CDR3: TGTGCCAGCAGCTTGCAGGGGGTCCAAGAGACCCAGTACTTC. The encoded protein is CASSLQGVQETQYF.

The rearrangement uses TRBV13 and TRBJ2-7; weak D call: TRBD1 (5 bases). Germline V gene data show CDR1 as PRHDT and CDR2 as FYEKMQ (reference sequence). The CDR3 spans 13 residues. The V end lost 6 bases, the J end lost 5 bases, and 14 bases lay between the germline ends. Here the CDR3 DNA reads TGTGCCAGCAGATGGGCAGGGTCCCACGAGCAGTACTTC. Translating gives CASRWAGSHEQYF.

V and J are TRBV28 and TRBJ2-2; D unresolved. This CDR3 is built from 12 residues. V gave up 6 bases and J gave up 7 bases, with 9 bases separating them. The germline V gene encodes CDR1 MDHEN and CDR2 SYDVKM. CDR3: CASRRPSGELFF. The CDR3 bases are TGTGCCAGCAGACGCCCCAGCGGGGAGCTGTTTTTT.

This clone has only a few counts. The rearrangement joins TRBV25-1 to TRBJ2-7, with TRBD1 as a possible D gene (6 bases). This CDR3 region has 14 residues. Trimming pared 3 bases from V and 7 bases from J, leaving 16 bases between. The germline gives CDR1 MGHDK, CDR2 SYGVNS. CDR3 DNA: TGTGCCAGCAGTGATACAACCGGGACAAGGGAGCAGTACTTC. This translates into CASSDTTGTREQYF.

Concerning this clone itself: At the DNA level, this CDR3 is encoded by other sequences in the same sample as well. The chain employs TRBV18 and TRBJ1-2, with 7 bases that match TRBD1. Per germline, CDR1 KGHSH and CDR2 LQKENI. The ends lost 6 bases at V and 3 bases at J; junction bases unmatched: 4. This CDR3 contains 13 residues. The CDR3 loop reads CASSPDRDYGYTF. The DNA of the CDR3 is TGTGCCAGCTCCCCAGACAGGGACTATGGCTACACCTTC.

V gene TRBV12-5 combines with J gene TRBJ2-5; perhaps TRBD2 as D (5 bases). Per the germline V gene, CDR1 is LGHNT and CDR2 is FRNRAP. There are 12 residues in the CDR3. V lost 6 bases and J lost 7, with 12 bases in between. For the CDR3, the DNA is TGTGCTAGTGGCCCTCCACTAGGGACCCAGTACTTC. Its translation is CASGPPLGTQYF.

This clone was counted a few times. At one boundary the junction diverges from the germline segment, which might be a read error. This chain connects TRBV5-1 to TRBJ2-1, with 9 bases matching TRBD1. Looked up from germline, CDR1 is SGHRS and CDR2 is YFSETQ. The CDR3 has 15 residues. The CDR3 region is CASSPQGASSNEQFF. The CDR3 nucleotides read TGCGCCAGCAGCCCACAGGGGGCGTCCTCCAATGAGCAGTTCTTC.

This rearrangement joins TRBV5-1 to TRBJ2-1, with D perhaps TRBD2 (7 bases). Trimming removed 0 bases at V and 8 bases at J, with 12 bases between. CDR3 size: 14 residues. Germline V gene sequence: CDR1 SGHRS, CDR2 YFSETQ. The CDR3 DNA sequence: TGCGCCAGCAGCTTGGCGGGGGGCGGAGATGAGCAGTTCTTC. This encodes CASSLAGGGDEQFF.

CDR3 in DNA: TGTGCCAGCAGCTTAATAGCGGGTCCGGAATACGAGCAGTACTTC. Encoded protein: CASSLIAGPEYEQYF. The chain uses TRBV7-2 and TRBJ2-7; 7 nucleotides match TRBD2. CDR1 is SGHTA, CDR2 FQGNSA, per germline. The CDR3 runs to 15 residues. V was clipped by 2 bases and J by 4 bases; unmatched bases: 8. Full variable domain (rest looked up from reference TRBV7-2 and TRBJ2-7): GAGVSQSPSNKVTEKGKDVELRCDPISGHTALYWYRQSLGQGLEFLIYFQGNSAPDKSGLPSDRFSAERTGGSVSTLTIQRTQQEDSAVYLCASSLIAGPEYEQYFGPGTRLTVT.

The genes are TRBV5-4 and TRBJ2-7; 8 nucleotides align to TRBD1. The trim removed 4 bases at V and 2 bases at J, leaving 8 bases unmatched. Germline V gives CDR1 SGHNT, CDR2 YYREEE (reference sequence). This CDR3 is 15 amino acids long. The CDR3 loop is CASSTRQGIPYEQYF. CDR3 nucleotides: TGTGCCAGCAGCACTCGACAGGGGATTCCCTACGAGCAGTACTTC.

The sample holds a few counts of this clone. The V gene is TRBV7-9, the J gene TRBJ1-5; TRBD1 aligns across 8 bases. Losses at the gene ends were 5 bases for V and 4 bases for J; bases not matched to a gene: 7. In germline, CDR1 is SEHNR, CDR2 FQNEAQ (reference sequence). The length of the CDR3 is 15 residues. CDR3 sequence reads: CASSRGQAGNQPQHF. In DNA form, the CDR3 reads TGTGCCAGCAGCCGGGGACAGGCAGGGAATCAGCCCCAGCATTTT.

The CDR3 spells CASSVQAGPADGYTF. The CDR3 region has the DNA TGTGCCAGCAGCGTACAGGCAGGGCCGGCCGATGGCTACACCTTC. V and J are TRBV9 and TRBJ1-2; D perhaps matches TRBD1 (5 bases). Trimming removed 1 base from V and 6 bases from J, with 16 bases in between. The CDR3 spans 15 residues. The germline V gene encodes CDR1 SGDLS and CDR2 YYNGEE.

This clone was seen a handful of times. CDR3 sequence (DNA): TGTGCCAGCAGTCCCCGACAGGGGGCGCAGTATTTT. This encodes CASSPRQGAQYF. This chain connects TRBV27 to TRBJ2-3; 9 nucleotides agree with TRBD1. The V and J ends lost 5 bases and 10 bases, in that order; junction bases with no gene match: 4. Germline CDR1 and CDR2: MNHEY and SMNVEV (reference sequence). CDR3 length equals 12 residues.

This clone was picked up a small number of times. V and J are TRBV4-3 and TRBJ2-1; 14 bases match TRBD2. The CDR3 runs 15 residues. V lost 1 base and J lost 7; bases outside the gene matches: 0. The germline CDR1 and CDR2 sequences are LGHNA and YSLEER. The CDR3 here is CASSQGTSGRNEQFF. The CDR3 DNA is TGCGCCAGCAGCCAAGGGACTAGCGGGAGGAATGAGCAGTTCTTC.

The DNA for the CDR3 is TGCGCCAGCAGCGCCCGCCCCAGCGGGAGGGGAGATACGCAGTATTTT. Amino acid sequence: CASSARPSGRGDTQYF. This rearrangement joins TRBV5-1 to TRBJ2-3, with TRBD2 matching 10 bases. There are 16 residues in the CDR3. J was trimmed by 5 bases and V by 4 bases; bases with no gene match: 10. The V gene's germline CDR1 is SGHRS and CDR2 YFSETQ.

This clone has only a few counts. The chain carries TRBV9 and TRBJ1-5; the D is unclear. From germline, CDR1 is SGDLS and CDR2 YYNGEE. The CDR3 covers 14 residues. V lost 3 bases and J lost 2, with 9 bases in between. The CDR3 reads CASSADGGNQPQHF. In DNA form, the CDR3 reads TGTGCCAGCAGCGCCGACGGGGGCAATCAGCCCCAGCATTTT.

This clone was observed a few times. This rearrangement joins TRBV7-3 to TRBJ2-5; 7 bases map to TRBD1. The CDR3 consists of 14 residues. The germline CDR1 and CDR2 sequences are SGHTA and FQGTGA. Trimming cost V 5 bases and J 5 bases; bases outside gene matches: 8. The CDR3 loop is CASSPKGGAETQYF. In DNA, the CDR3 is TGTGCCAGCAGCCCGAAAGGGGGCGCGGAGACCCAGTACTTC. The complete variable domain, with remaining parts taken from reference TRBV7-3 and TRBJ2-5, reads GAGVSQTPSNKVTEKGKYVELRCDPISGHTALYWYRQSLGQGPEFLIYFQGTGAADDSGLPNDRFFAVRPEGSVSTLKIQRTERGDSAVYLCASSPKGGAETQYFGPGTRLLVL.

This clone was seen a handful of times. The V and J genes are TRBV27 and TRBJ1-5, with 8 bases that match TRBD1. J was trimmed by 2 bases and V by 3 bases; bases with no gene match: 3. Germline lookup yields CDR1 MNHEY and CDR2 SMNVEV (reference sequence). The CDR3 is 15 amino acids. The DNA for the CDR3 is TGTGCCAGCAGTTTTACAGGGGGAGGCAATCAGCCCCAGCATTTT. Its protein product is CASSFTGGGNQPQHF.

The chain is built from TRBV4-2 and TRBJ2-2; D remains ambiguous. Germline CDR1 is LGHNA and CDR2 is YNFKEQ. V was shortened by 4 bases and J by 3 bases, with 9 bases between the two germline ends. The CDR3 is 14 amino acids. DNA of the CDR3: TGTGCCAGCAGCCGAGGTTTAGACACCGGGGAGCTGTTTTTT. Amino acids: CASSRGLDTGELFF.

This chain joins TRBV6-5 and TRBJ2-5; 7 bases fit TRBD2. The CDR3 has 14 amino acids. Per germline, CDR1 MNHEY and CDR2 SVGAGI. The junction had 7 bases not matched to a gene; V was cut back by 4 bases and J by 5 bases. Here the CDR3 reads CASSSGGRRETQYF. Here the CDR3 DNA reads TGTGCCAGCAGTTCGGGGGGTCGGAGGGAGACCCAGTACTTC.

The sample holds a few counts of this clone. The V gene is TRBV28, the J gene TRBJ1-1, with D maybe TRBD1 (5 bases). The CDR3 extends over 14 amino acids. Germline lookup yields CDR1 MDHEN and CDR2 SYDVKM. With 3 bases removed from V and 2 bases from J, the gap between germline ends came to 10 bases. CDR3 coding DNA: TGTGCCAGCAGTTTGCCAGGGTCTAACACTGAAGCTTTCTTT. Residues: CASSLPGSNTEAFF.